This T cell receptor beta chain was found in a study of blood T cell repertoires in COVID-19. Study as a whole: PBMCs, B-cell-depleted T cells, or T cells provided the cDNA or gDNA that made up the material.

The germline V gene has CDR1 SGHRS and CDR2 YFSETQ. Unmatched junction bases numbered 7, after V lost 4 bases and J lost 4 bases. This CDR3 has 17 residues. The sample holds a few counts of this clone. Source study methods: Amplification with reference gene primers provided the estimates of nucleated cell counts. The method was immunoSEQ multiplex PCR; TCRdb's version includes in-frame clones alone and lacks a portion of them. The V and J calls and clone size are taken from that table; D and trimming were inferred from the DNA. The sample contains some 220,000 clones, 80% of which appear only once. The sequence came from a human donor in a cohort sampled during active COVID-19. Sample: peripheral blood. V usage is TRBV5-1 and J usage is TRBJ2-3; 15 nucleotides match TRBD2. CDR3 bases: TGCGCCAGCAGCCCGGGACTAGCGGGAGGAGTGGCAGATACGCAGTATTTT. Translated: CASSPGLAGGVADTQYF.